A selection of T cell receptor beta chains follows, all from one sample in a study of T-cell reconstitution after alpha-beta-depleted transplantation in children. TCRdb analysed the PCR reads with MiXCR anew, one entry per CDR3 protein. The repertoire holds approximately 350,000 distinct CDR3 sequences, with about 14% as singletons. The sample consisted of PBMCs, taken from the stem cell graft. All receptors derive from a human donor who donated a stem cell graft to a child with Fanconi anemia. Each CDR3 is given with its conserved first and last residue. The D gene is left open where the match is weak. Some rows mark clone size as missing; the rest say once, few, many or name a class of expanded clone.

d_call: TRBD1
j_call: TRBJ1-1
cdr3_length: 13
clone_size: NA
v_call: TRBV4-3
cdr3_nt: TGCGCCAGCAGCCACCGGGACAGTACTGAAGCTTTCTTT
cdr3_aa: CASSHRDSTEAFF

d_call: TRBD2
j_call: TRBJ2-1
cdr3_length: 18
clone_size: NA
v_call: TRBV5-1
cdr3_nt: TGCGCCAGCAGCTTGTACGGGACTAGCGGGACCCGGGGGAATGAGCAGTTCTTC
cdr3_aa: CASSLYGTSGTRGNEQFF

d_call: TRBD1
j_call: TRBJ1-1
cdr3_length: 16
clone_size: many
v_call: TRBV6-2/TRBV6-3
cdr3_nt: TGTGCCAGCAGTATCCGGGACAGCTATTCTCCCTTTGAAGCTTTCTTT
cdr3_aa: CASSIRDSYSPFEAFF

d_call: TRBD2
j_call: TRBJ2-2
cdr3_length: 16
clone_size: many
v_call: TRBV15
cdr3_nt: TGTGCCACCAATTCCCAGCGGGGATTCCCCACCGGGGAGCTGTTTTTT
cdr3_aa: CATNSQRGFPTGELFF

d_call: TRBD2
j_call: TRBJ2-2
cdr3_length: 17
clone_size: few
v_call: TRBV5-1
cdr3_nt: TGCGCCAGCGCCCGGAGTAGCGGGGGGGCCGATTCCGGGGAGCTGTTTTTT
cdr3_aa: CASARSSGGADSGELFF

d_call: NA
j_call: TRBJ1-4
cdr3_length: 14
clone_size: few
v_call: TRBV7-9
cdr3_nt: TGTGCCAGCACCGACAGGTCCACTAATGAAAAACTGTTTTTT
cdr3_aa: CASTDRSTNEKLFF

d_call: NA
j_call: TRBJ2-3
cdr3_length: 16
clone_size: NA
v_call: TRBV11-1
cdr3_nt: TGTGCCAGCAGCGCCCGAACAGGGACACTCACAGATACGCAGTATTTT
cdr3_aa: CASSARTGTLTDTQYF

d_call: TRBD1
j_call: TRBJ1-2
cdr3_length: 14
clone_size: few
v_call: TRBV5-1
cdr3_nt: TGCGCCAGCAGCTCGGGACAGGGTCTGTCTGGCTACACCTTC
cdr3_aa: CASSSGQGLSGYTF

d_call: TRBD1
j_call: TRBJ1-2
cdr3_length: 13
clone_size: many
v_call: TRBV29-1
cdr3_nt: TGCAGCGTACCCTTCGACAGGGACCGTGGCTACACCTTC
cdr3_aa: CSVPFDRDRGYTF

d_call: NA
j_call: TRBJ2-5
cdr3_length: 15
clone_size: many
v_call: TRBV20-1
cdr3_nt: TGCAGTGCCAAGGACTCGGCCCTGTACCAAGAGACCCAGTACTTC
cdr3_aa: CSAKDSALYQETQYF

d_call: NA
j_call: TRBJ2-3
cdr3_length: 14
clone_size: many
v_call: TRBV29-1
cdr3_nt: TGCAGCGTTGAATCGGCCGGAGGCACAGATACGCAGTATTTT
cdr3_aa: CSVESAGGTDTQYF

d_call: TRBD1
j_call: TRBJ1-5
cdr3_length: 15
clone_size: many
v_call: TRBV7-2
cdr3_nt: TGTGCCAGCAGCCCCCGAACAGGGGGCAATCAGCCCCAGCATTTT
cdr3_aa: CASSPRTGGNQPQHF

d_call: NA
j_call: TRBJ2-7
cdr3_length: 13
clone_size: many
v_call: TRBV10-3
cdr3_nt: TGTGCCATCAGTGGGAGAAATTCCTACGAGCAGTACTTC
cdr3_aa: CAISGRNSYEQYF

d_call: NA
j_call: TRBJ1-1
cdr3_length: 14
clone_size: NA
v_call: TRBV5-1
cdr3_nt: TGCGCCAGCAGGCCGGAGTTCATGAACACTGAAGCTTTCTTT
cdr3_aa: CASRPEFMNTEAFF

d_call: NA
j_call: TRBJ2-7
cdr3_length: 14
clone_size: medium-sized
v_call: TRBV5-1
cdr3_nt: TGCGCCAGCAGACGAACAGATTCCCACTACGAGCAGTACTTC
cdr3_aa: CASRRTDSHYEQYF

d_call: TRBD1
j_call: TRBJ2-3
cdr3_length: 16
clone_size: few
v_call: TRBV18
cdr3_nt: TGTGCCAGCTCATCTCTACCGGGACAGGGCACAGATACGCAGTATTTT
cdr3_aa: CASSSLPGQGTDTQYF

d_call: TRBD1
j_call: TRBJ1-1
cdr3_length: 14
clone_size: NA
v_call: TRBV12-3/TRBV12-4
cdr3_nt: TGTGCCAGCAGTTTGTCACAGGGGGTGGGTGAAGCTTTCTTT
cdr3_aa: CASSLSQGVGEAFF

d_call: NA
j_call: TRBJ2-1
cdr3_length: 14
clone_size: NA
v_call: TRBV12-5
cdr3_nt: TGTGCTAGTGGCCCCCTTCCCGGGACACCTGAGCAAGCCTTC
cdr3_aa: CASGPLPGTPEQAF

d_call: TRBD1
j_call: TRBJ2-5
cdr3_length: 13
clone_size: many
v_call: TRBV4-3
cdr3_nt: TGCGCCAGCAGCCGACAGGGAAGCGAGACCCAGTACTTC
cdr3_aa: CASSRQGSETQYF

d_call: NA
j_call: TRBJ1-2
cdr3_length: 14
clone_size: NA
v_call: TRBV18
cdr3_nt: TGTGCCAGCTCACCGATACGGACGGACTATGGCTACACCTTC
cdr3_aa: CASSPIRTDYGYTF

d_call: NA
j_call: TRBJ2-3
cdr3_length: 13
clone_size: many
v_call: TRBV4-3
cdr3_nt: TGCGCCAGCAGCCAAGAGGTCCACGATACGCAGTATTTT
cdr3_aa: CASSQEVHDTQYF

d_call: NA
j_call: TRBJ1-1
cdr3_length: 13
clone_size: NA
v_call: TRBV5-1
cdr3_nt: TGCGCCAGCAGCTTGGCGGTGAACCCTGAAGCTTTCTTT
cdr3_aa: CASSLAVNPEAFF

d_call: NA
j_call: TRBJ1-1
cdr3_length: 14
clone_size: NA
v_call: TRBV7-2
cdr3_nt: TGTGCCAGCAGCGGACGCACGGGAAACACTGAAGCTTTCTTT
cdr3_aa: CASSGRTGNTEAFF

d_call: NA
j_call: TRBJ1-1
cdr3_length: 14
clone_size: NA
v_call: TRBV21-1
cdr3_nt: TGTGCCGGATTAGAGGGGACAGCGAACACTGAAGCTTTCTTT
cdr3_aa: CAGLEGTANTEAFF

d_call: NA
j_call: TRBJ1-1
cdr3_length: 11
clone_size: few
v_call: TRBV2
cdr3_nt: TGTGCCAGCACCGGCGAGTTGGAAGCTTTCTTT
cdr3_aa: CASTGELEAFF

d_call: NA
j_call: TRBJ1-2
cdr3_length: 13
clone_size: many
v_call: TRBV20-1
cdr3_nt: TGCGGGTCTGAGGTCTTAACGCGCTATGGCTACACCTTC
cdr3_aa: CGSEVLTRYGYTF

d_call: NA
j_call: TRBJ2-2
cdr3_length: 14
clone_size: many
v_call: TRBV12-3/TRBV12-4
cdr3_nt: TGTGCCAGCAGTTGGACAGATAACACCGGGGAGCTGTTTTTT
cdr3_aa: CASSWTDNTGELFF

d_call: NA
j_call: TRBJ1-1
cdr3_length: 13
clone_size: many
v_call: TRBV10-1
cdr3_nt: TGCGCCAGCAGTGGGTACGCTCGCGGTGAAGCTTTCTTT
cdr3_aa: CASSGYARGEAFF

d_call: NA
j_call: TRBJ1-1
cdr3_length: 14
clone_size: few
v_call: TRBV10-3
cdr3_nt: TGTGCCATCAGAGAAATTGGGGGAAACACTGAAGCTTTCTTT
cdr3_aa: CAIREIGGNTEAFF

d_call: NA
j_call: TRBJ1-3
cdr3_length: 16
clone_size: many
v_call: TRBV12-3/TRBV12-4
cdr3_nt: TGTGCCAGCAGTTTGGACTCTCTGAGCTCTGGAAACACCATATATTTT
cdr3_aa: CASSLDSLSSGNTIYF

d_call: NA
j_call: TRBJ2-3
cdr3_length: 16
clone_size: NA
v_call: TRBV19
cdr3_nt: TGTGCCAGTAGTATAAAGGGCTCGCGGGGCACAGATACGCAGTATTTT
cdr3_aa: CASSIKGSRGTDTQYF

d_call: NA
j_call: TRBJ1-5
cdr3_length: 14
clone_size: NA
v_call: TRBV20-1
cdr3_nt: TGCAGTGCTAGGAGGGGGGCGAGCAATCAGCCCCAGCATTTT
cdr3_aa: CSARRGASNQPQHF

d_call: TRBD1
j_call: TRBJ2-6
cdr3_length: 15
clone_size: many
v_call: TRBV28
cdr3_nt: TGTGCCAGCAGTAGGACAGGGGATGGGGCCAACGTCCTGACTTTC
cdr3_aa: CASSRTGDGANVLTF

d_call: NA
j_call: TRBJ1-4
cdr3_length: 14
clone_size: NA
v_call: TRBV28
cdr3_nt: TGTGCCAGCATGGACACCACAACTAATGAAAAACTGTTTTTT
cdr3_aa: CASMDTTTNEKLFF

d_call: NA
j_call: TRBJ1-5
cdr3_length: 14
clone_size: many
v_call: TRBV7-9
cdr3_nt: TGTGCCAGCAGCGCCCGGGGGGGAAATCAGCCCCAGCATTTT
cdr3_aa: CASSARGGNQPQHF

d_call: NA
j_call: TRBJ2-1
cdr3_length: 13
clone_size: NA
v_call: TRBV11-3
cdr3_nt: TGTGCCAGCAGCTCGTCGGACACTCATGAGCAGTTCTTC
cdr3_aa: CASSSSDTHEQFF

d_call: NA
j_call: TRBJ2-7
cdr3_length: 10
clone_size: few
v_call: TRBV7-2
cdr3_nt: TGTGCCTCAGGGGAATACGAGCAGTACTTC
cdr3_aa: CASGEYEQYF

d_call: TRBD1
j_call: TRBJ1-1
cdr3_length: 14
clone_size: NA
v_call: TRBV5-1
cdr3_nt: TGCGCCAGCCTTGACCCGGGACAGGGGACTGAAGCTTTCTTT
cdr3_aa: CASLDPGQGTEAFF

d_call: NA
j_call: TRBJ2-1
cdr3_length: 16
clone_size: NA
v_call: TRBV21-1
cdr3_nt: TGTGCCAGCAGCCCCCGCCCGGGGCAGGGGGAGGATGAGCAGTTCTTC
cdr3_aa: CASSPRPGQGEDEQFF

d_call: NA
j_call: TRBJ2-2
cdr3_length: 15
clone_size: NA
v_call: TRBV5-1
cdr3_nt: TGCGCCAGCAGCCCGGGAGCCAGGGACACCGGGGAGCTGTTTTTT
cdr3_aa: CASSPGARDTGELFF

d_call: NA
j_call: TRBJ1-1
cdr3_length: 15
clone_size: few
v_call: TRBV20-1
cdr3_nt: TGCAGTGCTTCTCGAACAGGGAGGGCGAACACTGAAGCTTTCTTT
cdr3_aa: CSASRTGRANTEAFF

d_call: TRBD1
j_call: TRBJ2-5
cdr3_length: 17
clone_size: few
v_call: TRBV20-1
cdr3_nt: TGCAGTGCTAGGGGCCAGACAGGGGGCTCTTTAACGGGGACCCAGTACTTC
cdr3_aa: CSARGQTGGSLTGTQYF

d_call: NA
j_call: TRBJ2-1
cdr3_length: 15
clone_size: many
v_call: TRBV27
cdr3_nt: TGTGCCAGCAGTTTAATCCGGGAACGTGGGCATGAGCAGTTCTTC
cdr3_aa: CASSLIRERGHEQFF

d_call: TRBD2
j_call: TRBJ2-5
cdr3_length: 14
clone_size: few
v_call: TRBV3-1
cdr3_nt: TGTGCCAGCAGCCAACCTGGACTAGCGGAGACCCAGTACTTC
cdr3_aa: CASSQPGLAETQYF

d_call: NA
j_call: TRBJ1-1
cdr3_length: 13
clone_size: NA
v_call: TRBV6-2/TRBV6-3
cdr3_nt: TGTGCCAGCAGGGATACCGGGAGCCTTGAAGCTTTCTTT
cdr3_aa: CASRDTGSLEAFF

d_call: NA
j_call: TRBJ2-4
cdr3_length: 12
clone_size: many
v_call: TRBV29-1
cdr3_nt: TGCAGCGTTCTTAAGGGGTCAAACATTCAGTACTTC
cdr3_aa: CSVLKGSNIQYF

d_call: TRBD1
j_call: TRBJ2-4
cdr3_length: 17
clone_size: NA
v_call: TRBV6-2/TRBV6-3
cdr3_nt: TGTGCCAGCAGTTACCTACAGGGGAAATCGGCCAAAAACATTCAGTACTTC
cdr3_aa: CASSYLQGKSAKNIQYF

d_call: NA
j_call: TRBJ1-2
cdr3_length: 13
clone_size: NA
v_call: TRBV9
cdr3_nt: TGTGCCAGCAGCGCACAGGACTACTATGGCTACACCTTC
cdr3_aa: CASSAQDYYGYTF

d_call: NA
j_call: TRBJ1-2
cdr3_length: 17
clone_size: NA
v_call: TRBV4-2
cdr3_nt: TGTGCCAGCAGCCAAGATATGGGGACCGGGGAAGGGTATGGCTACACCTTC
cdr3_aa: CASSQDMGTGEGYGYTF

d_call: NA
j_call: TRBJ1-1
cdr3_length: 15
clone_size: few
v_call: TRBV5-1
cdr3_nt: TGCGCCAGCAGCTCATCCGGGGCCGGGGGTACTGAAGCTTTCTTT
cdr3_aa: CASSSSGAGGTEAFF

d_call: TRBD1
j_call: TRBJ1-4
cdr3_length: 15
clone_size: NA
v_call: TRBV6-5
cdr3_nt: TGTGCCAGCAGTTATACCGGGACAGGGCATGAAAAACTGTTTTTT
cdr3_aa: CASSYTGTGHEKLFF

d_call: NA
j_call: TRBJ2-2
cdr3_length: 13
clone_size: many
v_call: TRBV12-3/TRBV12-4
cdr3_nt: TGTGCCAGCAGTCGAACAGGGCCCGGGGAGCTGTTTTTT
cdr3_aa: CASSRTGPGELFF

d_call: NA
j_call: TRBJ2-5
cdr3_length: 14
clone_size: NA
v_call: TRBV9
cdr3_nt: TGTGCCAGCAGCGTACAGGCCTACCAAGAGACCCAGTACTTC
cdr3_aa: CASSVQAYQETQYF

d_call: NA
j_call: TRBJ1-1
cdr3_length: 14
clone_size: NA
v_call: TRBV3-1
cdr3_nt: TGTGCCAGCAGCCAACAGGCTCGAGGTACTGAAGCTTTCTTT
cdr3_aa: CASSQQARGTEAFF